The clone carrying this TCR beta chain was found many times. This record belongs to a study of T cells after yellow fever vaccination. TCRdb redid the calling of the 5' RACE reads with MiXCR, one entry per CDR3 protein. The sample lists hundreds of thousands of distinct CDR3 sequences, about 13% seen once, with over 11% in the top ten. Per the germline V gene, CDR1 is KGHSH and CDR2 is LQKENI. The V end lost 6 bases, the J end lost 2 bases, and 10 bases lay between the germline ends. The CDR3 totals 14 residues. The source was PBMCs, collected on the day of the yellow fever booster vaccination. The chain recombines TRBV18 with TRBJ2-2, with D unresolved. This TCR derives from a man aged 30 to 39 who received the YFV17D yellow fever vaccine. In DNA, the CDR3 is TGTGCCAGCTCGCCGGTCGACAACACCGGGGAGCTGTTTTTT. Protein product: CASSPVDNTGELFF.